This TCR beta chain was recovered during a study of blood T cell repertoires in COVID-19. This CDR3 is 15 amino acids long. CDR1 is LNHDA and CDR2 is SQIVND in the germline V gene (reference sequence). The V gene end was trimmed by 0 bases and the J gene end by 4 bases; junction bases not matched to a gene: 1. Those enrolled, adults aged roughly 18 to 95 years, came from about two dozen US areas. Each participant's cohort was designated according to participant-reported clinical history. Data came from immunoSEQ multiplex PCR; TCRdb stores just in-frame clones and leaves some out. The sample includes around 240,000 clones, 90% to 95% of them seen just once.

The sequence came from a human donor in a cohort exposed to, infected with or recovered from COVID-19 (not recorded which). The donor label of this sample is uncertain. Sequenced material: PBMCs or T cells enriched from blood (not recorded which). The rearrangement uses TRBV19 and TRBJ2-1; 9 bases fit TRBD1. In DNA, the CDR3 is TGTGCCAGTAGTATAGATGGGACAGGGTACAATGAGCAGTTCTTC. The encoded protein is CASSIDGTGYNEQFF.